This is a list of T cell receptor beta chains from one sample in a study of cytomegalovirus exposure and HLA in healthy donors. TCRdb's table, derived via immunoSEQ multiplex PCR, lists solely in-frame clones and lacks some. Among some 120,000 clones, about 80% were seen once, and the ten largest hold around 0.92%. The specimen was PBMCs. The receptor set was obtained from a human donor in good health. Each CDR3 is given with its conserved first and last residue. A D gene is named only where the DNA matches it firmly. Clone size, where shown, is once, few, many, or a class for clones that have expanded.

V gene: TRBV19; D gene: TRBD1; clone size: few; J gene: TRBJ1-2; CDR3 DNA: TGTGCCAGTAGTATGAGCGGTTTTGGAGACAGGGCGAACTATGGCTACACCTTC; CDR3 protein: CASSMSGFGDRANYGYTF
V gene: TRBV4-1; D gene: -; clone size: -; J gene: TRBJ1-2; CDR3 DNA: TGCGCCAGCAGCCAAGCACCCCTCGCCGGACAGACTAACTATGGCTACACCTTC; CDR3 protein: CASSQAPLAGQTNYGYTF
V gene: TRBV5-6; D gene: -; clone size: -; J gene: TRBJ1-4; CDR3 DNA: TGTGCCAGCAGCTTACAGGGTTCGCCTGAAAAACTGTTTTTT; CDR3 protein: CASSLQGSPEKLFF
V gene: TRBV7-8; D gene: -; clone size: -; J gene: TRBJ1-1; CDR3 DNA: TGTGCCAGCAACCTGGGAGGGGAAGGAGGAGCTTTCTTT; CDR3 protein: CASNLGGEGGAFF
V gene: TRBV2; D gene: -; clone size: -; J gene: TRBJ1-5; CDR3 DNA: TGTGCCAGCAGTCAACAGGGAGTTCATCAGCCCCAGCATTTT; CDR3 protein: CASSQQGVHQPQHF
V gene: TRBV10-2; D gene: -; clone size: few; J gene: TRBJ1-5; CDR3 DNA: TGCGCCAGCAGTGAGGCCAGGACAAATCAGCCCCAGCATTTT; CDR3 protein: CASSEARTNQPQHF
V gene: TRBV10-3; D gene: -; clone size: once; J gene: TRBJ1-6; CDR3 DNA: TGTGCCATCAGTGAGCTCTGGACGGGCGGGAGCGATTCACCCCTCCACTTT; CDR3 protein: CAISELWTGGSDSPLHF
V gene: TRBV5-6; D gene: -; clone size: -; J gene: TRBJ2-5; CDR3 DNA: TGTGCCAGCAGCCCCCAAGCAGGTTACCAAGAGACCCAGTACTTC; CDR3 protein: CASSPQAGYQETQYF
V gene: TRBV9; D gene: TRBD2; clone size: -; J gene: TRBJ2-3; CDR3 DNA: TGTGCCAGCAGCCCTAGACTAGCGGGGAGCACAGATACGCAGTATTTT; CDR3 protein: CASSPRLAGSTDTQYF
V gene: TRBV7-6; D gene: -; clone size: -; J gene: TRBJ2-7; CDR3 DNA: TGTGCCAGCAGCTTAGTGGAGGGACCCTACGAGCAGTACTTC; CDR3 protein: CASSLVEGPYEQYF
V gene: TRBV6-1; D gene: TRBD1; clone size: -; J gene: TRBJ1-5; CDR3 DNA: TGTGCCAGCAGTGTCCGGGGGACAGGCTATAATCAGCCCCAGCATTTT; CDR3 protein: CASSVRGTGYNQPQHF
V gene: TRBV25-1; D gene: -; clone size: -; J gene: TRBJ1-1; CDR3 DNA: TGTGCCAGCAGGAGGAACACTGAAGCTTTCTTT; CDR3 protein: CASRRNTEAFF
V gene: TRBV7-8; D gene: TRBD2; clone size: -; J gene: TRBJ2-3; CDR3 DNA: TGTGCCAGCAGCAGGGGAGGGGATACGCAGTATTTT; CDR3 protein: CASSRGGDTQYF
V gene: TRBV15; D gene: -; clone size: -; J gene: TRBJ2-5; CDR3 DNA: TGTGCCACCAGCAGAGACAGATACCAAGAGACCCAGTACTTC; CDR3 protein: CATSRDRYQETQYF
V gene: TRBV5-1; D gene: TRBD1; clone size: few; J gene: TRBJ1-1; CDR3 DNA: TGCGCCAGCAGCAGTACAGGGGTGAACACTGAAGCTTTCTTT; CDR3 protein: CASSSTGVNTEAFF
V gene: TRBV5-6; D gene: -; clone size: once; J gene: TRBJ2-5; CDR3 DNA: TGTGCCAGCAGCTCCCTGGAGCTTGAGACCCAGTACTTC; CDR3 protein: CASSSLELETQYF